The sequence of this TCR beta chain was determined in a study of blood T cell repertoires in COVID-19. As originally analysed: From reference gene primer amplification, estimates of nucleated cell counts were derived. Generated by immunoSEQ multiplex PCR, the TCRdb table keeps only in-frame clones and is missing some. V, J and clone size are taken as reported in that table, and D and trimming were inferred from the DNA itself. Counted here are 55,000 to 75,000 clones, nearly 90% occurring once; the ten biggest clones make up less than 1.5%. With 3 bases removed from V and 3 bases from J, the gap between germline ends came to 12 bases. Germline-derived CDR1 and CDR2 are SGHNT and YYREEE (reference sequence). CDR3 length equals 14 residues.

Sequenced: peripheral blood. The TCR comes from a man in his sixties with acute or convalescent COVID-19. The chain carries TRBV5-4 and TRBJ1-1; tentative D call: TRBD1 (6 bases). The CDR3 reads CASSSDHRDTEAFF. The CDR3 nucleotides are TGTGCCAGCAGCTCCGACCACAGGGACACTGAAGCTTTCTTT.